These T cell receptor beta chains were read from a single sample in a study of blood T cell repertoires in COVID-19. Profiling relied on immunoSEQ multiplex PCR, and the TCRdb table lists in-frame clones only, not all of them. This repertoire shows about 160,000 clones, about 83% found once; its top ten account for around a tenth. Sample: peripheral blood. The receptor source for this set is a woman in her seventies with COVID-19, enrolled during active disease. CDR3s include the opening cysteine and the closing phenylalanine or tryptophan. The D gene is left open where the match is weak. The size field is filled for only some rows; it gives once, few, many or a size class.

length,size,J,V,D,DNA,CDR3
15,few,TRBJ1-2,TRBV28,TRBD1,TGTGCCAGCAGACTACAGGGGTCAAAAAGCGGTGGCTACACCTTC,CASRLQGSKSGGYTF
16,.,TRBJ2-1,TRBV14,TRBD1,TGTGCCAGCAGCAGACCAGGGGGCAGTCGGTACAATGAGCAGTTCTTC,CASSRPGGSRYNEQFF
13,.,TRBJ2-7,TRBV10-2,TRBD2,TGCGCCAGCAGTGAGGAACTAGCGGTCGAGCAGTACTTC,CASSEELAVEQYF
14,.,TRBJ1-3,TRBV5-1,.,TGCGCCAGCAGCTTGGTAGGGGCTGGAAACACCATATATTTT,CASSLVGAGNTIYF
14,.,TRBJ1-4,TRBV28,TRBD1,TGTGCCAGCAGTTTGGAACAGGGGACGGAAAAACTGTTTTTT,CASSLEQGTEKLFF
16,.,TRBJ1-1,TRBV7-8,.,TGTGCCAGCAGTTTAAGGCCGGGTTCGATGAACACTGAAGCTTTCTTT,CASSLRPGSMNTEAFF
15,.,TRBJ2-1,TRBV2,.,TGTGCCAGCAGTGAAGTTCCCCGCTCCTACAATGAGCAGTTCTTC,CASSEVPRSYNEQFF
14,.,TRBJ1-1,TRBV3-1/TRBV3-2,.,TGTGCCAGCAGCCGCCCTCAGAAAAACACTGAAGCTTTCTTT,CASSRPQKNTEAFF
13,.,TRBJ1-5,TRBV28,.,TGTGCCAGCAGTTTTACGGGGAATCAGCCCCAGCATTTT,CASSFTGNQPQHF
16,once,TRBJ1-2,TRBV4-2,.,TGTGCCAGCAGCCCAAATGGGCAAACATCTAACTATGGCTACACCTTC,CASSPNGQTSNYGYTF
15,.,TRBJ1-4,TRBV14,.,TGTGCCAGCAGCCATCCCCCCGAGGGAAAGGAAAAACTGTTTTTT,CASSHPPEGKEKLFF
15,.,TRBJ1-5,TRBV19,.,TGTGCCAGTAGTACGGGACTTGGGGGCAATCAGCCCCAGCATTTT,CASSTGLGGNQPQHF
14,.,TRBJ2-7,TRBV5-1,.,TGCGCCAGCAGCTTGGTGGCAGGGAATTACGAGCAGTACTTC,CASSLVAGNYEQYF
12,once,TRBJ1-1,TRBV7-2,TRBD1,TGTGCCAGCAGCGCAGGGACAGGGCGGGCTTTCTTT,CASSAGTGRAFF
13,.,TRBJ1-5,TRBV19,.,TGTGCCAGTAGTAGGGACTCTAATCAGCCCCAGCATTTT,CASSRDSNQPQHF
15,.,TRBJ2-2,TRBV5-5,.,TGTGCCAGCAGCTTCCAGACAGCGAACACCGGGGAGCTGTTTTTT,CASSFQTANTGELFF
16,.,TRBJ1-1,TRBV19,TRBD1,TGTGCCAGTAGTGCATCCCCCGGGGCAGGGGGGACTGAAGCTTTCTTT,CASSASPGAGGTEAFF
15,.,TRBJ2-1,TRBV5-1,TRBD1,TGCGCCAGCAGCTTCCAGACAGGGAACAAGAATGAGCAGTTCTTC,CASSFQTGNKNEQFF
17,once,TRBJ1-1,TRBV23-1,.,TGCGCCAGCAGTCAAAGGACAGAAGTAAATTTGAACACTGAAGCTTTCTTT,CASSQRTEVNLNTEAFF
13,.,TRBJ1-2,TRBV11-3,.,TGTGCCAGCAGCTTAAAGTACGGCTATGGCTACACCTTC,CASSLKYGYGYTF
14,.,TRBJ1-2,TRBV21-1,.,TGTGCCAGCAGCAAAGCGCGAGGGGGCTTCGGCTACACCTTC,CASSKARGGFGYTF
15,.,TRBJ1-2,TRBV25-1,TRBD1,TGTGCCAGCAGTGCCGCGGACAGGGGCAGCTATGGCTACACCTTC,CASSAADRGSYGYTF
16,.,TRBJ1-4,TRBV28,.,TGTGCCAGCAGTATTACAACAGGGTTCTCTAATCGAGGACTGTTTTTT,CASSITTGFSNRGLFF
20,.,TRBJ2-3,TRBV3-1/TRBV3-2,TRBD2,TGTGCCCGCAGCCCGCCGGGGGGGCTAGCGGGGGGGCCGAGGAAAGATACGCAGTATTTT,CARSPPGGLAGGPRKDTQYF
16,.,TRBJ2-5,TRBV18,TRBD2,TGTGCCAGCTCACCTCGGACTAGCGGGGGGGAAGAGACCCAGTACTTC,CASSPRTSGGEETQYF
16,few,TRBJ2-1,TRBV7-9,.,TGTGCCAGCAGCTTTCCCCCTTCGAGCTCCTACAATGAGCAGTTCTTC,CASSFPPSSSYNEQFF
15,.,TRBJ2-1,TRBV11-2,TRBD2,TGTGCCACCCAAGGAGGACTAGCGGTATACAATGAGCAGTTCTTC,CATQGGLAVYNEQFF
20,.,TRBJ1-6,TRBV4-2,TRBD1,TGTGCCAGCAGCCAAGCACCCGGGACAGGGGTTGGTCCATATAATTCACCCCTCCACTTT,CASSQAPGTGVGPYNSPLHF
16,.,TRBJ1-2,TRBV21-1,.,TGTGCCAGCAGCAAAGGTCGGTCGAGTCTTGGCTATGGCTACACCTTC,CASSKGRSSLGYGYTF
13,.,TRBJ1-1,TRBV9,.,TGTGCCAGCAGCGCCGGGGGGACGACTGAAGCTTTCTTT,CASSAGGTTEAFF
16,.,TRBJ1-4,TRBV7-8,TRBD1,TGTGCCAGCAGTCCTTGGACACAGGGGGTAGGGGAAAAACTGTTTTTT,CASSPWTQGVGEKLFF
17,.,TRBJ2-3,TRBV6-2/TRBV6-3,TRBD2,TGTGCCAGCAGTTACATCAGCCTAGCGGGAATCACAGATACGCAGTATTTT,CASSYISLAGITDTQYF
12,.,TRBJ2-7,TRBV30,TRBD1,TGTGCCTGGAGTGTACAGGGGGACGAGCAGTACTTC,CAWSVQGDEQYF
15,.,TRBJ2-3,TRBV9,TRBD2,TGTGCCAGCAGCGTGACTAGCGGGGGGTCCGGTACGCAGTATTTT,CASSVTSGGSGTQYF
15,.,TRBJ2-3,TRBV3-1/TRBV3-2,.,TGTGCCAGCAGCCAAACTAAGGGAGGACCCACGTCGCAGTATTTT,CASSQTKGGPTSQYF
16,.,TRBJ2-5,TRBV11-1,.,TGTGCCAGCAGCTTAGCGAGTCAGGGGGGCCGGGAGACCCAGTACTTC,CASSLASQGGRETQYF
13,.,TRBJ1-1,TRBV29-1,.,TGCCGCGGGGGGGGGACAATGAGGACTGAAGCTTTCTTT,CRGGGTMRTEAFF
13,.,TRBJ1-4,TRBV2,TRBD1,TGTGCCAGCAGACCGGACAGGGCTGAAAAACTGTTTTTT,CASRPDRAEKLFF
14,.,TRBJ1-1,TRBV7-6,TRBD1,TGTGCCAGCAGCCAGAGACAGGGGGCGGCTGAAGCTTTCTTT,CASSQRQGAAEAFF
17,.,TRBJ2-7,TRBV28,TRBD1,TGTGCCAGCAGTTTGGGGTCGAGGGGGCTTAGGGGATACGAGCAGTACTTC,CASSLGSRGLRGYEQYF
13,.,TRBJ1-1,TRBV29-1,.,TGCAGCGTTCAGGTGCATAAAGTGGCTGAAGCTTTCTTT,CSVQVHKVAEAFF
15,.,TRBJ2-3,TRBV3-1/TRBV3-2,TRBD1,TGTGCCAGCAGCCACAACAGGGGTGGCACAGATACGCAGTATTTT,CASSHNRGGTDTQYF
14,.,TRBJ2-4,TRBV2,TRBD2,TGTGCCAGCAGAGCCGGACTAGCAAGTAACATTCAGTACTTC,CASRAGLASNIQYF
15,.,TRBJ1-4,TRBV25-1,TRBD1,TGTGCCAGCAGTGGATGGACAGGGGCAAATGAAAAACTGTTTTTT,CASSGWTGANEKLFF
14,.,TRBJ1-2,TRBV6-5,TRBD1,TGTGCCACCAAAAGGACAGGTTCTAACTATGGCTACACCTTC,CATKRTGSNYGYTF
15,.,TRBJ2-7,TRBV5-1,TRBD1,TGCGCCAGCAGCTTCGACAGGGACGAGTCCGACGAGCAGTACTTC,CASSFDRDESDEQYF
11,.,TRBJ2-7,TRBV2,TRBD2,TGTGCCAGCAGCGGGGGGACCGAGCAGTACTTC,CASSGGTEQYF
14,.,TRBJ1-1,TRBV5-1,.,TGCGCCAGCAGCCCCCGGGACATGAACACTGAAGCTTTCTTT,CASSPRDMNTEAFF
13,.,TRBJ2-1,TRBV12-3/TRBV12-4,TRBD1,TGTGCCAGCAGACGGGACAGCTACAATGAGCAGTTCTTC,CASRRDSYNEQFF
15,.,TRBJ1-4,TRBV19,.,TGTGCCAGTAGTATCCCGTGGAGGGGAAATGAAAAACTGTTTTTT,CASSIPWRGNEKLFF
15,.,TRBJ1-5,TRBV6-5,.,TGTGCCAGCAGTTACGGCCAGGGGCATAATCAGCCCCAGCATTTT,CASSYGQGHNQPQHF
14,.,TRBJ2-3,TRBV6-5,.,TGTGCCAGTCATCTAGCGAAACGTCCAGATACGCAGTATTTT,CASHLAKRPDTQYF
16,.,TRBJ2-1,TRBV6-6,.,TGTGCCAGCAGCCCCGCACAGACCATTTCGGGGGATGAGCAGTTCTTC,CASSPAQTISGDEQFF
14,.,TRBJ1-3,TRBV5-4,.,TGTGCCAGCAGCTTAACAGGGCCTGGAAACACCATATATTTT,CASSLTGPGNTIYF
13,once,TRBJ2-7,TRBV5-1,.,TGCGCCAGCAGCTTGGTCGGGAGATACGAGCAGTACTTC,CASSLVGRYEQYF
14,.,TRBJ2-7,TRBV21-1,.,TGTGCCAGCAGCCACAGGAGTAGCTCCTACGAGCAGTACTTC,CASSHRSSSYEQYF
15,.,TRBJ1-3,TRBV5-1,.,TGCGCCAGCAGCTTGGGGAGAGCCTCTGGAAACACCATATATTTT,CASSLGRASGNTIYF
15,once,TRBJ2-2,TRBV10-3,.,TGTGCCATCAGTCCAGGGCTTCCGAACACCGGGGAGCTGTTTTTT,CAISPGLPNTGELFF
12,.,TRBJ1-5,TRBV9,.,TGTGCCAGCAGCTCTCCGAATCAGCCCCAGCATTTT,CASSSPNQPQHF